This passage covers 32 T cell receptor beta chains from one sample sequenced in a study of T-cell reconstitution after alpha-beta-depleted transplantation in children. This sample's TCRbeta library carried unique molecular identifier barcodes. One entry per CDR3 protein, called by TCRdb with MiXCR from the PCR reads. The sample includes some 500,000 distinct CDR3 sequences, around 16% of them seen just once. Sequencing was performed on PBMCs from the stem cell graft donor, taken from the stem cell graft. Receptors were obtained from a human donor who donated a stem cell graft to a child with acute lymphoblastic leukemia.

The CDR3 DNA reads TGTGCCAGCAAAAACCGCTACGAGCAGTACTTC. Its translation: CASKNRYEQYF. This rearrangement joins TRBV6-5 to TRBJ2-7; D remains ambiguous. Trimming took 7 bases from V and 3 from J, leaving 7 bases between them. The germline CDR1 and CDR2 sequences are MNHEY and SVGAGI. The length of the CDR3 is 11 residues.

The chain is built from TRBV20-1 and TRBJ2-2, with 7 bases fitting TRBD1. V trimming: 6 bases; J trimming: 5 bases; junction bases outside the gene matches: 12. The CDR3 sequence is 15 residues long. Germline CDR1 DFQATT, CDR2 SNEGSKA (reference sequence). CDR3 coding DNA: TGCAGTGCCTTCGCGAAGGACAGGTTTACCGGGGAGCTGTTTTTT. This sequence encodes CSAFAKDRFTGELFF.

This clonotype came up a few times. V gene TRBV27 combines with J gene TRBJ2-1, with 13 bases matching TRBD2. Germline V CDR1 and CDR2: MNHEY, SMNVEV (reference sequence). With V trimmed by 3 bases and J by 7 bases, 3 bases remained unmatched. This CDR3 is built from 15 residues. CDR3 sequence reads: CASSFSTSGRNEQFF. As DNA, the CDR3 is TGTGCCAGCAGTTTCTCGACTAGCGGGAGGAATGAGCAGTTCTTC.

The chain links TRBV5-5 to TRBJ1-5; D uncertain. The V and J ends lost 1 base and 0 bases respectively, with 5 bases between them. CDR1 is SGHKS, CDR2 YYEKEE, per germline (reference sequence). The CDR3 runs to 14 residues. The chain's CDR3 is CASSLYVSNQPQHF. CDR3 coding DNA: TGTGCCAGCAGCTTGTATGTTAGCAATCAGCCCCAGCATTTT. The complete variable domain, with remaining parts taken from reference TRBV5-5 and TRBJ1-5, reads DAGVTQSPTHLIKTRGQQVTLRCSPISGHKSVSWYQQVLGQGPQFIFQYYEKEERGRGNFPDRFSARQFPNYSSELNVNALLLGDSALYLCASSLYVSNQPQHFGDGTRLSIL.

The sample holds many counts of this clonotype. The chain couples TRBV7-3 to TRBJ1-6; tentatively, D is TRBD1 (6 bases). The CDR3 spans 13 residues. V lost 5 bases to trimming and J lost 7 bases, with 9 bases between them. Germline V gene lookup returns CDR1 SGHTA and CDR2 FQGTGA. The DNA of the CDR3 is TGTGCCAGCAGCACCCAGGGGAATTCACCCCTCCACTTT. Translation gives CASSTQGNSPLHF.

The chain uses TRBV12-3 or TRBV12-4 and TRBJ1-2; 8 bases are a match to TRBD1. After removal of 10 bases from V and 5 bases from J, the junction contained 9 bases not matched to a gene. CDR3 size: 13 residues. CDR3: CATFAQGAYGYTF. CDR3 sequence (DNA): TGTGCCACCTTTGCCCAGGGGGCGTATGGCTACACCTTC.

The chain combines TRBV12-3 or TRBV12-4 with TRBJ2-3; D is perhaps TRBD1 or TRBD2 (6 bases each). The CDR3 contains 14 residues. V lost 0 bases, J lost 9 bases, and 13 bases lay in between. This chain's CDR3 is CASSLASKGGTQYF. The CDR3 DNA reads TGTGCCAGCAGTTTAGCCTCGAAAGGGGGGACGCAGTATTTT.

V gene TRBV5-1 combines with J gene TRBJ2-1; the match to TRBD2 covers 14 bases. The CDR3 runs to 19 residues. V shed 4 bases, J shed 9 bases, and the junction held 18 bases outside the gene matches. CDR1 is SGHRS and CDR2 is YFSETQ in the germline V gene. Here the CDR3 reads CASSTRTRGTSGGASEQFF. The CDR3 DNA follows: TGCGCCAGCAGCACTCGGACTAGGGGGACTAGCGGGGGTGCTAGTGAGCAGTTCTTC.

This clonotype was counted only a few times. The chain links TRBV9 to TRBJ2-3; D is possibly TRBD2 (6 bases). With 3 bases removed from V and 0 bases from J, the gap between germline ends came to 8 bases. Per the germline V gene, CDR1 is SGDLS and CDR2 is YYNGEE. This CDR3 contains 14 residues. For the CDR3, the DNA is TGTGCCAGCAGCGGGGAGGACAGCACAGATACGCAGTATTTT. Protein: CASSGEDSTDTQYF.

In its sample, this clonotype was seen a few times. The V and J genes are TRBV7-3 and TRBJ2-1; 11 positions agree with TRBD2. The CDR3 covers 15 residues. The germline gives CDR1 SGHTA, CDR2 FQGTGA. The ends lost 5 bases at V and 2 bases at J; junction bases unmatched: 2. CDR3 loop: CASSTSGSPYNEQFF. DNA of the CDR3: TGTGCCAGCAGCACTAGCGGGAGTCCCTACAATGAGCAGTTCTTC.

V usage is TRBV27 and J usage is TRBJ2-1; D is possibly TRBD1 or TRBD2 (5 bases each). V was shortened by 10 bases and J by 6 bases, with 19 bases between the two germline ends. Germline assignment: CDR1 MNHEY and CDR2 SMNVEV (reference sequence). The CDR3 consists of 14 residues. CDR3 sequence reads: CATGRGVGINEQFF. Written as DNA, the CDR3 is TGTGCCACCGGACGAGGGGTTGGCATCAATGAGCAGTTCTTC.

This clonotype was counted a few times. The chain uses TRBV6-1 and TRBJ2-2; D remains ambiguous. Germline CDR1 MNHNS, CDR2 SASEGT. The CDR3 totals 11 residues. The germline V and J ends were trimmed by 7 bases and 3 bases, with 3 bases remaining between them. CDR3: CASTYTGELFF. DNA of the CDR3: TGTGCCAGCACCTACACCGGGGAGCTGTTTTTT.

The genes are TRBV20-1 and TRBJ1-1, with no clear D. Germline CDR1 DFQATT, CDR2 SNEGSKA (reference sequence). The CDR3 consists of 10 residues. V dropped 7 bases and J dropped 1 base, with 4 bases sitting between them. The CDR3 is CSGENTEAFF. The DNA of the CDR3 is TGCAGTGGGGAGAACACTGAAGCTTTCTTT.

The V call is TRBV9, the J call TRBJ2-3; 10 bases are a match to TRBD2. V lost 3 bases to trimming and J lost 5 bases; unmatched junction nucleotides: 9. The CDR3 runs to 16 residues. Germline-derived CDR1 and CDR2 are SGDLS and YYNGEE. The CDR3 protein is CASSGNPGLALDTQYF. CDR3 nucleotides: TGTGCCAGCAGCGGCAACCCGGGACTAGCGCTAGATACGCAGTATTTT.

This clonotype was observed a few times. This chain connects TRBV12-3 or TRBV12-4 to TRBJ2-3; TRBD2 matches 7 bases. J gave up 3 bases and V 6 bases, and 9 bases lay outside the gene matches. The CDR3 sequence is 15 residues long. This chain's CDR3 is CASSSSGTITDTQYF. The CDR3 DNA reads as TGTGCCAGCAGCTCAAGCGGGACCATTACAGATACGCAGTATTTT.

This clonotype was counted a few times. CDR3 DNA: TGTGCCAGCAGTCCGCAGGACCCTAACACTGAAGCTTTCTTT. Amino acid sequence: CASSPQDPNTEAFF. The J gene is TRBJ1-1, the V gene TRBV27; D gene ambiguous. The germline gives CDR1 MNHEY, CDR2 SMNVEV (reference sequence). The CDR3 runs to 14 residues. Trimming shortened V by 5 bases and J by 2 bases, and 12 bases separated the two germline ends.

The V gene is TRBV20-1, the J gene TRBJ2-1; 10 positions match TRBD1. V lost 3 bases to trimming and J lost 7 bases; unmatched junction nucleotides: 6. Germline CDR1 reads DFQATT; CDR2 reads SNEGSKA (reference sequence). This CDR3 comprises 14 residues. The CDR3 nucleotides are TGCAGTGCTAGGCGCTTGGGACAGGGGAATGAGCAGTTCTTC. Amino acids: CSARRLGQGNEQFF.

This chain links TRBV12-5 with TRBJ2-5, with 8 bases matching TRBD2. V gave up 1 base and J gave up 5 bases; unmatched junction bases: 6. Germline CDR1 is LGHNT and CDR2 is FRNRAP. CDR3 length: 15 amino acids. CDR3 sequence: CASGLAGGPQETQYF. The CDR3 region has the DNA TGTGCTAGTGGTTTGGCGGGAGGGCCTCAGGAGACCCAGTACTTC.

The chain is built from TRBV2 and TRBJ2-1; 8 nucleotides match TRBD2. The CDR3 runs 16 residues. Looked up from germline, CDR1 is SNHLY and CDR2 is FYNNEI. J was trimmed by 10 bases and V by 0 bases; bases with no gene match: 11. Here the CDR3 reads CASSEARTGGPGEQFF. CDR3 coding DNA: TGTGCCAGCAGTGAAGCAAGAACGGGAGGGCCTGGAGAGCAGTTCTTC. Using reference TRBV2 and TRBJ2-1 for the parts outside the CDR3, the full variable domain is EPEVTQTPSHQVTQMGQEVILRCVPISNHLYFYWYRQILGQKVEFLVSFYNNEISEKSEIFDDQFSVERPDGSNFTLKIRSTKLEDSAMYFCASSEARTGGPGEQFFGPGTRLTVL.

The gene calls are TRBV18 and TRBJ1-2, with D possibly matching TRBD1 (5 bases). V dropped 4 bases and J dropped 13 bases, with 19 bases sitting between them. CDR3 length: 13 residues. In germline, CDR1 is KGHSH, CDR2 LQKENI. CDR3 sequence (DNA): TGTGCCAGCTCACTACCCGACAGTATCCTTGGCACCTTC. Protein: CASSLPDSILGTF.

The V gene is TRBV7-8, the J gene TRBJ2-7; TRBD1 or TRBD2 may be the D gene (6 bases each). This CDR3 is built from 15 residues. V lost 5 bases, J lost 3 bases, and 17 bases lay in between. CDR1 is SGHVS, CDR2 FQNEAQ, per germline. The CDR3 loop reads CASSEWGALVYEQYF. The CDR3, as DNA: TGTGCCAGCAGCGAGTGGGGGGCCCTCGTCTACGAGCAGTACTTC.

J is TRBJ1-1 and V is TRBV4-1; D gene unclear. Deletions cut 1 base from V and 2 bases from J, with 5 bases between. The germline V gene encodes CDR1 MGHRA and CDR2 YSYEKL. The CDR3 loop spans 13 amino acids. The CDR3 sequence: CASSQARNTEAFF. In DNA form, the CDR3 reads TGCGCCAGCAGCCAAGCTAGAAACACTGAAGCTTTCTTT.

This clonotype came up a few times. The chain has TRBV30 and TRBJ2-2; D unclear. Germline values: CDR1 GTSNPN, CDR2 SVGIG (reference sequence). Deletions cut 1 base from V and 4 bases from J, with 7 bases between. The CDR3 has 13 amino acids. Written as DNA, the CDR3 is TGTGCCTGGAGTGAGGTTCCCACCGGGGAGCTGTTTTTT. Its protein product is CAWSEVPTGELFF.

The chain employs TRBV5-1 and TRBJ2-3; D is possibly TRBD1 (6 bases). The CDR3 has 15 residues. V was clipped by 2 bases and J by 2 bases, with 12 bases between them. Germline V gene sequence: CDR1 SGHRS, CDR2 YFSETQ. The CDR3 region has the DNA TGCGCCAGCAGCTTCAGGGGTCCCCCCACAGATACGCAGTATTTT. Protein: CASSFRGPPTDTQYF.

This clonotype was seen only a few times. V usage is TRBV12-3 or TRBV12-4 and J usage is TRBJ2-2; TRBD2 aligns across 8 bases. The CDR3 spans 12 residues. The V and J ends lost 10 bases and 7 bases, in that order; junction bases with no gene match: 5. In DNA form, the CDR3 reads TGTGCCATCAAGCGGGAGATCGGGGAGCTGTTTTTT. Protein sequence: CAIKREIGELFF.

The rearrangement uses TRBV30 and TRBJ1-3; the D is unclear. The CDR3 is 15 residues long. Trimming shortened V by 6 bases and J by 4 bases, and 19 bases separated the two germline ends. Germline V lookup: CDR1 GTSNPN, CDR2 SVGIG (reference sequence). The CDR3, as DNA: TGTGCCTGCCCTCCCGCGACTCCAAAGGGAAACACCATATATTTT. Protein product: CACPPATPKGNTIYF.

J is TRBJ2-1 and V is TRBV5-1; 7 bases agree with TRBD2. The CDR3 is 13 residues long. Looked up from germline, CDR1 is SGHRS and CDR2 is YFSETQ. The trim removed 4 bases at V and 9 bases at J, leaving 7 bases unmatched. This CDR3 reads CASSPRTSIEQFF. CDR3 bases: TGCGCCAGCAGCCCCCGGACTAGTATTGAGCAGTTCTTC.

The chain recombines TRBV12-3 or TRBV12-4 with TRBJ1-5; D gene unclear. The CDR3 consists of 12 residues. The V end lost 7 bases, the J end lost 2 bases, and 6 bases lay between the germline ends. The CDR3 region is CASMHGNQPQHF. CDR3 coding DNA: TGTGCCAGCATGCACGGCAATCAGCCCCAGCATTTT.

This clonotype was recorded many times. J is TRBJ2-7 and V is TRBV4-1, with 10 nucleotides matching TRBD2. Germline V gene data show CDR1 as MGHRA and CDR2 as YSYEKL. This CDR3 region has 15 residues. V shed 1 base and J 0 bases; nucleotides not matched to a gene: 0. CDR3 sequence reads: CASSQGLAGSYEQYF. CDR3 nucleotides: TGCGCCAGCAGCCAAGGACTAGCGGGCTCCTACGAGCAGTACTTC.

This clonotype was detected many times. The CDR3 loop is CSASNRGRAIYEQYF. Written as DNA, the CDR3 is TGCAGTGCTAGTAATCGCGGGAGGGCCATCTACGAGCAGTACTTC. The chain combines TRBV20-1 with TRBJ2-7; 9 nucleotides line up with TRBD2. This CDR3 region has 15 residues. CDR1 is DFQATT, CDR2 SNEGSKA, per germline (reference sequence). V lost 3 bases to trimming and J lost 3 bases; unmatched junction nucleotides: 9.

The J gene is TRBJ1-2, the V gene TRBV11-2; a possible D gene is TRBD1 (5 bases). This CDR3 has 14 residues. Germline CDR1 and CDR2: SGHAT and FQNNGV. Trimming cost V 2 bases and J 4 bases, with 11 bases left between them. The CDR3 reads CASSLLPGIYGYTF. CDR3 nucleotide sequence: TGTGCCAGCAGCTTACTACCAGGGATCTATGGCTACACCTTC.

The chain links TRBV10-2 to TRBJ1-1; D perhaps matches TRBD1 (6 bases). This CDR3 is built from 16 residues. Germline CDR1 is WSHSY and CDR2 is SAAADI. The V end lost 4 bases, the J end lost 1 base, and 16 bases lay between the germline ends. CDR3 region: CASSVRQAGRNTEAFF. CDR3 nucleotide sequence: TGCGCCAGCAGTGTAAGACAGGCTGGAAGGAACACTGAAGCTTTCTTT.